A selection of T cell receptor beta chains follows, all from one sample in a study of T-cell reconstitution after alpha-beta-depleted transplantation in children. Each CDR3 protein is one row after TCRdb ran MiXCR on the PCR reads. Of roughly 420,000 distinct CDR3 sequences detected, 16% appear once; the ten largest clones hold approximately 29%. The sample was PBMCs, mostly from graft donor cells, taken 360 days after TCRalphabeta/CD19-depleted stem cell transplant. The receptors were sampled from a boy under three years old who had a stem cell transplant for Wiskott-Aldrich syndrome, so the T cells may come from the graft donor. Both conserved end residues are part of each CDR3. The D gene is left open where the match is weak. Expanded clones get a size class; other rows say once, few or many, or leave the size out.

TRBV11-2	-	-	TRBJ2-7	CASSLGRLVHSYEQYF	TGTGCCAGCAGCTTAGGACGACTAGTTCACTCCTACGAGCAGTACTTC
TRBV7-9	-	few	TRBJ2-5	CASSFEAQETQYF	TGTGCCAGCAGCTTTGAGGCCCAAGAGACCCAGTACTTC
TRBV12-3/TRBV12-4	-	-	TRBJ1-2	CASSLDWGLYGYTF	TGTGCCAGCAGTTTAGACTGGGGACTCTATGGCTACACCTTC
TRBV6-2/TRBV6-3	-	-	TRBJ2-1	CASSWSWVYNEQFF	TGTGCCAGCAGTTGGTCTTGGGTCTACAATGAGCAGTTCTTC
TRBV5-4	-	-	TRBJ2-7	CASSYIPLRQASFYEQYF	TGTGCCAGCAGCTACATACCCCTGCGACAGGCCTCCTTCTACGAGCAGTACTTC
TRBV6-1	-	few	TRBJ2-6	CASSPWASSGANVLTF	TGTGCCAGCAGTCCTTGGGCCAGCTCTGGGGCCAACGTCCTGACTTTC
TRBV6-1	TRBD1	-	TRBJ1-1	CASSTGQGAFVEAFF	TGTGCCAGCAGTACCGGACAGGGGGCCTTTGTTGAAGCTTTCTTT
TRBV3-1	-	-	TRBJ1-5	CASSRGPYSNQPQHF	TGTGCCAGCAGTCGGGGGCCGTATAGCAATCAGCCCCAGCATTTT
TRBV7-2	TRBD2	-	TRBJ2-5	CASSNSGRVETQYF	TGTGCCAGCAGCAATAGCGGGAGAGTAGAGACCCAGTACTTC
TRBV12-3/TRBV12-4	-	-	TRBJ2-1	CASSLQGWHEQFF	TGTGCCAGCAGTTTACAGGGTTGGCATGAGCAGTTCTTC
TRBV10-3	TRBD1	-	TRBJ1-1	CAIKLQGWDTEAFF	TGTGCCATCAAATTACAGGGGTGGGACACTGAAGCTTTCTTT
TRBV11-2	TRBD2	many	TRBJ2-3	CASSLRPSGSADTQYF	TGTGCCAGCAGCTTAAGACCCAGCGGGAGCGCAGATACGCAGTATTTT
TRBV20-1	TRBD2	-	TRBJ2-3	CSATGTSWGTDTQYF	TGCAGTGCTACCGGGACTAGCTGGGGCACAGATACGCAGTATTTT
TRBV7-9	TRBD1	-	TRBJ2-7	CASSRPWDSTISYEQYF	TGTGCCAGCAGCCGACCTTGGGACAGCACGATTTCCTACGAGCAGTACTTC
TRBV20-1	-	-	TRBJ2-7	CSARRDSDYEQYF	TGCAGTGCTCGCCGGGACTCCGACTACGAGCAGTACTTC
TRBV12-3/TRBV12-4	-	-	TRBJ2-1	CASSFRSLVRGNEQFF	TGTGCCAGCAGTTTTCGTTCGCTCGTGAGGGGAAATGAGCAGTTCTTC
TRBV7-8	-	-	TRBJ2-1	CASSPRQLSTSSYNEQFF	TGTGCCAGCAGCCCGCGCCAACTATCCACGAGCTCCTACAATGAGCAGTTCTTC
TRBV7-8	-	few	TRBJ2-5	CASSSRRTRQETQYF	TGTGCCAGCAGCTCTCGTCGGACCAGGCAAGAGACCCAGTACTTC
TRBV24-1	TRBD2	-	TRBJ2-2	CATSDLQRGTTGELFF	TGTGCCACCAGTGATTTGCAGCGGGGGACCACCGGGGAGCTGTTTTTT
TRBV7-2	-	-	TRBJ2-7	CASSLRGSLNYEQYF	TGTGCCAGCAGCTTAAGAGGCAGCTTAAACTACGAGCAGTACTTC
TRBV12-3/TRBV12-4	-	few	TRBJ1-1	CASSPRVGTEVFF	TGTGCCAGCAGCCCCAGGGTGGGAACTGAAGTTTTCTTT
TRBV29-1	-	-	TRBJ2-5	CSVLRTEETQYF	TGCAGCGTGCTCAGGACAGAAGAGACCCAGTACTTC
TRBV5-6	-	few	TRBJ2-2	CASSAGHPNTGELFF	TGTGCCAGCAGCGCGGGACATCCGAACACCGGGGAGCTGTTTTTT
TRBV18	TRBD1	few	TRBJ2-1	CASSLVTGQENNEQFF	TGTGCCAGCTCACTTGTCACGGGACAGGAGAACAATGAGCAGTTCTTC
TRBV5-1	TRBD1	few	TRBJ2-1	CASSPDRGAFEEQFF	TGCGCCAGCAGCCCGGACAGGGGGGCCTTCGAGGAGCAGTTCTTC
TRBV9	-	-	TRBJ2-1	CASSVGRMGANEQFF	TGTGCCAGCAGCGTAGGGCGGATGGGGGCCAATGAGCAGTTCTTC
TRBV4-1	-	few	TRBJ1-4	CASSVTGTRLFF	TGCGCCAGCAGCGTAACCGGGACTAGACTGTTTTTT
TRBV20-1	-	few	TRBJ2-2	CSAPSGAHTGELFF	TGCAGTGCCCCTTCGGGGGCCCACACCGGGGAGCTGTTTTTT
TRBV5-1	TRBD2	-	TRBJ2-1	CASSLSPPSPGLAGGRYNEQFF	TGCGCCAGCAGCTTGAGTCCCCCTTCTCCGGGACTAGCGGGGGGTCGTTACAATGAGCAGTTCTTC
TRBV18	TRBD1	few	TRBJ2-5	CASSPDPATGKKTQYF	TGTGCCAGCTCACCCGACCCGGCGACAGGGAAAAAGACCCAGTACTTC
TRBV11-2	TRBD2	few	TRBJ2-1	CASSLTAGGRDEQFF	TGTGCCAGCAGCTTAACAGCGGGGGGGCGAGATGAGCAGTTCTTC
TRBV13	-	-	TRBJ2-1	CASSLMLNEQFF	TGTGCCAGCAGCTTAATGCTCAATGAGCAGTTCTTC
TRBV7-8	TRBD1	once	TRBJ1-2	CASSRHYRGVGYTF	TGTGCCAGCAGCCGACACTACAGGGGAGTTGGCTACACCTTC
TRBV6-5	-	-	TRBJ2-1	CASSLQAPYNEQFF	TGTGCCAGCAGTCTACAGGCTCCCTACAATGAGCAGTTCTTC
TRBV3-1	TRBD2	-	TRBJ2-5	CASSQRLTSGEKTQYF	TGTGCCAGCAGCCAACGGCTGACTAGCGGGGAGAAGACCCAGTACTTC
TRBV20-1	-	-	TRBJ2-5	CSARGGPKETQYF	TGCAGTGCTAGGGGGGGGCCCAAAGAGACCCAGTACTTC
TRBV4-3	TRBD2	-	TRBJ2-5	CASSQLGLAKETQYF	TGCGCCAGCAGCCAACTCGGACTAGCGAAAGAGACCCAGTACTTC
TRBV20-1	-	few	TRBJ2-3	CSVERSTDTQYF	TGCAGTGTTGAGCGCTCCACAGATACGCAGTATTTT
TRBV6-1	-	-	TRBJ1-6	CASRATGRNSHLHF	TGTGCCAGCAGGGCCACAGGGAGGAATTCACACCTCCACTTT
TRBV20-1	TRBD1	few	TRBJ1-6	CSARDRDREASPLHF	TGCAGTGCTAGAGATAGAGACAGGGAGGCTTCACCCCTCCACTTT
TRBV5-1	-	-	TRBJ2-1	CASSRQPDSYNEQFF	TGCGCCAGCAGCAGGCAGCCAGACTCCTACAATGAGCAGTTCTTC
TRBV30	-	-	TRBJ2-5	CAWSVAGWQETQYF	TGTGCCTGGAGTGTGGCTGGTTGGCAAGAGACCCAGTACTTC
TRBV5-1	TRBD1	few	TRBJ2-7	CASSLGQGDGKQYF	TGCGCCAGCAGCCTGGGACAGGGTGATGGAAAGCAGTACTTC
TRBV5-1	-	few	TRBJ1-1	CASSFRDGNTEAFF	TGCGCCAGCAGCTTCAGGGACGGAAACACTGAAGCTTTCTTT
TRBV5-5	TRBD2	-	TRBJ2-3	CASSLGTSGGMQYF	TGTGCCAGCAGCCTTGGGACTAGCGGGGGAATGCAGTATTTT
TRBV12-3/TRBV12-4	TRBD2	few	TRBJ2-5	CASTPGPREVQETQYF	TGTGCCAGCACCCCGGGCCCCCGGGAGGTACAAGAGACCCAGTACTTC
TRBV7-9	TRBD1	-	TRBJ2-6	CASSFRDRGAGANVLTF	TGTGCCAGCAGCTTTAGGGACAGGGGGGCTGGGGCCAACGTCCTGACTTTC
TRBV3-1	TRBD1	few	TRBJ1-1	CASSQRDRGRNTEAFF	TGTGCCAGCAGCCAACGGGACAGGGGGAGGAACACTGAAGCTTTCTTT
TRBV7-2	-	few	TRBJ2-5	CASSPRLIRSKETQYF	TGTGCCAGCAGCCCAAGACTTATACGATCTAAAGAGACCCAGTACTTC
TRBV4-1	-	-	TRBJ2-3	CASSPQLLGTDTQYF	TGCGCCAGCAGCCCCCAACTTCTGGGCACAGATACGCAGTATTTT
TRBV20-1	-	-	TRBJ2-7	CSARVGQGGYEQYF	TGCAGTGCTAGGGTCGGGCAGGGTGGCTACGAGCAGTACTTC
TRBV5-1	TRBD1	few	TRBJ2-1	CASSPITGQGNEQFF	TGCGCCAGCAGCCCCATCACGGGACAGGGGAATGAGCAGTTCTTC
TRBV14	TRBD2	-	TRBJ2-1	CASSTQTSGYNEQFF	TGTGCCAGCAGTACCCAGACTAGCGGGTACAATGAGCAGTTCTTC
TRBV11-2	-	few	TRBJ2-2	CASSHRQRNTGELFF	TGTGCCAGCAGCCATAGACAACGGAACACCGGGGAGCTGTTTTTT
TRBV30	-	many	TRBJ2-5	CAWSKGRETQYF	TGTGCCTGGAGTAAGGGCCGGGAGACCCAGTACTTC
TRBV7-8	-	-	TRBJ2-2	CAERGLITGELFF	TGTGCAGAGAGGGGTCTTATTACCGGGGAGCTGTTTTTT
TRBV3-1	TRBD2	few	TRBJ2-7	CASSQFLGLAVTYEQYF	TGTGCCAGCAGCCAATTCTTGGGACTAGCGGTGACCTACGAGCAGTACTTC